The rows below give T cell receptor beta chains drawn from one sample of a study of T-cell reconstitution after alpha-beta-depleted transplantation in children. TCRdb reprocessed the PCR reads via MiXCR and lists one record per CDR3 protein. This sample has some 840,000 distinct CDR3 sequences, with approximately 15% found just once. The specimen comprised PBMCs, mostly from graft donor cells, sampled 360 days after TCRalphabeta/CD19-depleted stem cell transplant. These receptors were collected from a male patient aged 10-17 years who had a stem cell transplant for acute lymphoblastic leukemia, so the T cells may come from the graft donor. Each CDR3 is given with its conserved first and last residue. A D gene is named only where the DNA matches it firmly. The size of a clone is reported for some rows only, either as once, few or many, or as a class for expanded clones.

j_call,clone_size,v_call,d_call,cdr3_aa,cdr3_nt
TRBJ2-7,-,TRBV12-3/TRBV12-4,TRBD1,CASSSNSGTGPYEQYF,TGTGCCAGCAGTTCTAATTCCGGGACAGGCCCATACGAGCAGTACTTC
TRBJ1-2,-,TRBV3-1,TRBD1,CASSPLTGEDGYTF,TGTGCCAGCAGCCCTTTGACAGGGGAAGATGGCTACACCTTC
TRBJ2-2,-,TRBV29-1,TRBD2,CSVVGLAGITGELFF,TGCAGCGTTGTAGGACTAGCGGGCATCACCGGGGAGCTGTTTTTT
TRBJ1-5,few,TRBV9,-,CASSVRGYSNQPQHF,TGTGCCAGCAGCGTAAGGGGATATAGCAATCAGCCCCAGCATTTT
TRBJ2-5,few,TRBV7-2,TRBD2,CASSWVAGGLQETQYF,TGTGCCAGCAGCTGGGTAGCGGGAGGACTCCAAGAGACCCAGTACTTC
TRBJ2-7,few,TRBV12-3/TRBV12-4,TRBD1,CASSLTGEINEQYF,TGTGCCAGCAGTTTGACAGGGGAAATCAACGAGCAGTACTTC
TRBJ1-5,-,TRBV19,-,CASSIGRHMDQPQHF,TGTGCCAGTAGTATCGGCAGACATATGGATCAGCCCCAGCATTTT
TRBJ1-1,few,TRBV25-1,TRBD1,CASSKSRGYTEAFF,TGTGCCAGCAGTAAATCCAGGGGGTACACTGAAGCTTTCTTT
TRBJ1-4,-,TRBV5-1,TRBD1,CASSLRPGGAPGEKLFF,TGCGCCAGCAGCTTGAGACCAGGGGGCGCGCCCGGGGAAAAACTGTTTTTT
TRBJ1-2,few,TRBV24-1,-,CATSERGRNYGYTF,TGTGCCACCAGTGAAAGGGGGAGGAACTATGGCTACACCTTC
TRBJ2-1,-,TRBV7-7,TRBD1,CASSLDPGGNEQFF,TGTGCCAGCAGCTTAGACCCAGGGGGAAATGAGCAGTTCTTC
TRBJ2-4,once,TRBV5-1,-,CASSPGDRDKNIQYF,TGCGCCAGCAGTCCGGGAGACAGGGACAAAAACATTCAGTACTTC
TRBJ2-7,-,TRBV15,-,CATSRDLDAVSGFDEQYF,TGTGCCACCAGCAGAGATCTTGACGCGGTCTCGGGGTTCGACGAGCAGTACTTC
TRBJ2-3,-,TRBV7-2,-,CASSLAGQVSDTQYF,TGTGCCAGCAGCTTAGCGGGGCAGGTGTCGGATACGCAGTATTTT
TRBJ2-3,-,TRBV20-1,TRBD2,CSAKLAGGRDTQYF,TGCAGTGCTAAACTAGCGGGAGGACGAGATACGCAGTATTTT
TRBJ2-3,-,TRBV12-3/TRBV12-4,TRBD2,CASSPGDYGTDTQYF,TGTGCCAGCAGTCCCGGGGACTACGGCACAGATACGCAGTATTTT
TRBJ1-5,few,TRBV6-1,-,CASSELDGWRGRRQPQHF,TGTGCCAGCAGTGAATTAGATGGGTGGAGGGGCAGGCGTCAGCCCCAGCATTTT
TRBJ1-1,many,TRBV20-1,-,CSARAKRGTEAFF,TGCAGTGCTAGGGCAAAAAGGGGCACTGAAGCTTTCTTT
TRBJ2-1,few,TRBV12-3/TRBV12-4,TRBD1,CASSPRTGGGYNEQFF,TGTGCCAGCAGCCCCCGTACAGGGGGCGGCTACAATGAGCAGTTCTTC
TRBJ2-1,-,TRBV7-2,TRBD2,CASSSPSGRATEQFF,TGTGCCAGCAGCTCCCCTAGCGGGAGGGCCACTGAGCAGTTCTTC
TRBJ2-4,few,TRBV11-2,-,CASSLVMGWNIQYF,TGTGCCAGCAGCTTAGTCATGGGCTGGAACATTCAGTACTTC
TRBJ2-1,many,TRBV12-3/TRBV12-4,TRBD1,CASSFHPDRGTNEQFF,TGTGCCAGCAGTTTCCACCCGGACAGGGGGACGAATGAGCAGTTCTTC
TRBJ2-5,few,TRBV20-1,TRBD1,CSARPGQGRPIGTQYF,TGCAGTGCTAGGCCGGGACAGGGGAGGCCTATTGGGACCCAGTACTTC
TRBJ2-1,few,TRBV2,TRBD2,CASSEWGPLAGGDNEQFF,TGTGCCAGCAGTGAATGGGGGCCGCTAGCGGGAGGGGACAATGAGCAGTTCTTC
TRBJ2-7,few,TRBV5-1,-,CASRSREERTYEQYF,TGCGCCAGCAGATCGAGGGAGGAGCGAACCTACGAGCAGTACTTC
TRBJ2-6,few,TRBV4-2,-,CASSQEQASGANVLTF,TGTGCCAGCAGCCAAGAACAGGCGTCTGGGGCCAACGTCCTGACTTTC
TRBJ2-7,few,TRBV20-1,-,CSARDGASVTYEQYF,TGCAGTGCTAGAGATGGCGCTAGCGTGACCTACGAGCAGTACTTC